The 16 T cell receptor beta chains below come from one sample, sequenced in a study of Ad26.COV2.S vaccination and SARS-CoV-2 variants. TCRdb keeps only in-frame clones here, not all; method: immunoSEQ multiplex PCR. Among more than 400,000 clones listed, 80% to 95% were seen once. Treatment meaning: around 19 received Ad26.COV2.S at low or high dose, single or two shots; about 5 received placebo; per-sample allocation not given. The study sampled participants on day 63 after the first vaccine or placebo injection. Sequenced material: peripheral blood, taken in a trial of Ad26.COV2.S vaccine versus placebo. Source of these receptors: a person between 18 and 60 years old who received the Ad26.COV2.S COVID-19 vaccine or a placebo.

The CDR3 DNA reads as TGCGCCAGCAGCCAACCTGGGGCCAACTACGAGCAGTACTTC. Amino acids: CASSQPGANYEQYF. V is TRBV4-1 and J is TRBJ2-7; perhaps TRBD1 as D (5 bases). Germline V CDR1 and CDR2: MGHRA, YSYEKL. The V gene lost 2 bases and the J gene lost 3 bases, with 11 bases spanning the gap. CDR3 size: 14 residues.

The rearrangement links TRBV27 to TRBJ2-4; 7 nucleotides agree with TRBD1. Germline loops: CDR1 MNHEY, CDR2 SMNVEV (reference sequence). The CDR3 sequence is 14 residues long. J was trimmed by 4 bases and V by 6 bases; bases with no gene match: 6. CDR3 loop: CASSYQGDKNIQYF. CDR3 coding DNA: TGTGCCAGCAGCTACCAGGGGGATAAAAACATTCAGTACTTC.

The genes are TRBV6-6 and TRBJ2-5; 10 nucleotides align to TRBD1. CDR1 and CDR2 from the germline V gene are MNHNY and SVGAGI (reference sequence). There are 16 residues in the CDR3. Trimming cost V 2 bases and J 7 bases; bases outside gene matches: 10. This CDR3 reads CASSYPLTGTGATQYF. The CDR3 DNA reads TGTGCCAGCAGTTACCCACTAACCGGGACAGGGGCGACCCAGTACTTC.

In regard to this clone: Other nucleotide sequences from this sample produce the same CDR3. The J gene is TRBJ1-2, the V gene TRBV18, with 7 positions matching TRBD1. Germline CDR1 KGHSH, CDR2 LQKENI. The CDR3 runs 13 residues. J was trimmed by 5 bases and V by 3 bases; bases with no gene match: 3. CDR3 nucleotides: TGTGCCAGCTCACCTGACAGGGATTATGGCTACACCTTC. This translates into CASSPDRDYGYTF. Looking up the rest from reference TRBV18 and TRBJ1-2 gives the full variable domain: NAGVMQNPRHLVRRRGQEARLRCSPMKGHSHVYWYRQLPEEGLKFMVYLQKENIIDESGMPKERFSAEFPKEGPSILRIQQVVRGDSAAYFCASSPDRDYGYTFGSGTRLTVV.

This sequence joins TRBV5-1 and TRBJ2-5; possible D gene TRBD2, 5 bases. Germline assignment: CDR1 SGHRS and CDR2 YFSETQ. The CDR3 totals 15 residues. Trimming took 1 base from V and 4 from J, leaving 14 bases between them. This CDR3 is CASSLTSLASETQYF. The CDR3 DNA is TGCGCCAGCAGCTTGACTAGTTTGGCGTCAGAGACCCAGTACTTC.

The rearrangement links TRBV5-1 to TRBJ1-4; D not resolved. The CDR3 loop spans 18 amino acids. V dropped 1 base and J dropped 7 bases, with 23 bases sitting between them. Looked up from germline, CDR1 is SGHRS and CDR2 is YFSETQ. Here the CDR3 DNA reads TGCGCCAGCAGCTTGTTAATCCAAGCCGGATCAGACCCTGAAAAACTGTTTTTT. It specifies CASSLLIQAGSDPEKLFF.

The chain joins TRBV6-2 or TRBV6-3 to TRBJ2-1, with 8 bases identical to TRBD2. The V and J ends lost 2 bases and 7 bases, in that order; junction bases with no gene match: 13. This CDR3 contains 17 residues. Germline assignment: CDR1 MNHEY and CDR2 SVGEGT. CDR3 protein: CASSYPLAGEPVNEQFF. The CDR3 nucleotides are TGTGCCAGCAGTTACCCCCTAGCGGGTGAACCAGTGAATGAGCAGTTCTTC.

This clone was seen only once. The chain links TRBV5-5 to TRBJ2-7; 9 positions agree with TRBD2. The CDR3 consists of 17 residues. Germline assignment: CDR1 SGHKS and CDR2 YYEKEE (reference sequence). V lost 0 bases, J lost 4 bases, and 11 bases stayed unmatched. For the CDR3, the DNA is TGTGCCAGCAGCTTGGCCGGCAAGCGGGGGGCTCCATACGAGCAGTACTTC. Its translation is CASSLAGKRGAPYEQYF.

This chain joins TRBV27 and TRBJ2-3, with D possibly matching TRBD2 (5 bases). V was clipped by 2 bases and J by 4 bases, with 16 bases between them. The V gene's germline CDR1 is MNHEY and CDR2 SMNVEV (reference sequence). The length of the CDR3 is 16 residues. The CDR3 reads CASSLLPSRKSDTQYF. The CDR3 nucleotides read TGTGCCAGCAGTTTACTCCCTAGCAGAAAGTCAGATACGCAGTATTTT.

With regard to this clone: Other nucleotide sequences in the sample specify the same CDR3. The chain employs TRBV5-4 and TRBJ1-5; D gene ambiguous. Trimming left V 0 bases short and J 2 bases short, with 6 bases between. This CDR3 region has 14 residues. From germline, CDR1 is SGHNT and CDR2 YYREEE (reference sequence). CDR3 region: CASSLAPGNQPQHF. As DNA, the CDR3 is TGTGCCAGCAGCTTGGCCCCCGGCAATCAGCCCCAGCATTTT.

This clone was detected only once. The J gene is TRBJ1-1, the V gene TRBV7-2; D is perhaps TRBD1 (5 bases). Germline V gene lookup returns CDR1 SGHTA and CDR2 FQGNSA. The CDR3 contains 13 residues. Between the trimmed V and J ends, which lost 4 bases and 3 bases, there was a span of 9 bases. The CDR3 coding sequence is TGTGCCAGCAGCTGGACAACAGACACTGAAGCTTTCTTT. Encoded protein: CASSWTTDTEAFF.

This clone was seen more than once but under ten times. The chain's CDR3 is CASSTAGGLYEQYF. DNA of the CDR3: TGTGCCAGTAGTACCGCAGGGGGCCTCTACGAGCAGTACTTC. V and J are TRBV19 and TRBJ2-7, with TRBD1 matching 8 bases. V lost 4 bases and J lost 3; bases outside the gene matches: 5. Germline values: CDR1 LNHDA, CDR2 SQIVND (reference sequence). The CDR3 is made up of 14 amino acids.

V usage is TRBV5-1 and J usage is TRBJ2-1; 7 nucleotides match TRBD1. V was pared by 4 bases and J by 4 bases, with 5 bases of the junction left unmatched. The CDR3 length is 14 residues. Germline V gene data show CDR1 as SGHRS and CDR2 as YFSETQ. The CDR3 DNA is TGCGCCAGCAGCATGGGACAGCAATACAATGAGCAGTTCTTC. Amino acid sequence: CASSMGQQYNEQFF.

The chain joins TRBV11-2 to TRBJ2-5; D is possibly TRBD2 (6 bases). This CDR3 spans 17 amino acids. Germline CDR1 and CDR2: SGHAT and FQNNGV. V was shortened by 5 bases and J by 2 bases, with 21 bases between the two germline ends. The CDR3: CASSKTRTQAGQETQYF. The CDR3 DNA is TGTGCCAGCAGCAAGACCAGGACTCAGGCGGGGCAAGAGACCCAGTACTTC.

CDR3 sequence reads: CASSLDPGTVYEQYF. DNA of the CDR3: TGCGCCAGCAGCCTCGACCCGGGGACAGTATACGAGCAGTACTTC. The J gene is TRBJ2-7, the V gene TRBV4-1, with 7 bases fitting TRBD1. CDR1 and CDR2 (germline): MGHRA, YSYEKL. The CDR3 runs 15 residues. The V segment lost 4 bases and the J segment 4 bases; nucleotides outside the gene matches: 10.

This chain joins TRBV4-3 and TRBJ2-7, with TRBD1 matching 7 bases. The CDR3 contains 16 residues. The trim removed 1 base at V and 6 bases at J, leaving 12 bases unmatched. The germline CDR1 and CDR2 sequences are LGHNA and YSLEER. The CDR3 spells CASSQGRQGIPAEQYF. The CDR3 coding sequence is TGCGCCAGCAGCCAAGGTCGACAGGGCATTCCGGCCGAGCAGTACTTC.